Here is one T cell receptor (beta chain) with its context. This sample is part of a study of blood T cell repertoires in COVID-19. Whole-study context: The origin of the acute and convalescent COVID-19 samples was the United States, Italy and Spain. T cells, B-cell-depleted T cells, or PBMCs supplied cDNA or gDNA.

V was clipped by 4 bases and J by 1 base, with 13 bases between them. The CDR3 consists of 15 residues. From germline, CDR1 is SGHDN and CDR2 FVKESK. How the authors handled the data: Reference gene primer amplification in the assay estimated nucleated cell counts. TCRdb's table, derived via immunoSEQ multiplex PCR, lists solely in-frame clones and lacks some. The V and J calls and clone size are taken from that table; D and trimming were inferred from the DNA. Seen here are 300,000 to 400,000 clones, about 82% observed once, and the top ten hold 7.2%. The genes are TRBV14 and TRBJ1-1; the D gene is possibly TRBD1 (6 bases). Specimen: peripheral blood. The TCR was taken from a human donor in a cohort sampled during active COVID-19. CDR3 sequence reads: CASSRNRVANTEAFF. Here the CDR3 DNA reads TGTGCCAGCAGCCGTAACAGGGTGGCGAACACTGAAGCTTTCTTT. Full variable domain (outside the CDR3, taken from reference TRBV14 and TRBJ1-1): EAGVTQFPSHSVIEKGQTVTLRCDPISGHDNLYWYRRVMGKEIKFLLHFVKESKQDESGMPNNRFLAERTGGTYSTLKVQPAELEDSGVYFCASSRNRVANTEAFFGQGTRLTVV.